A single sample is the source of the 9 T cell receptor beta chains below, sequenced in a study of cytomegalovirus exposure and HLA in healthy donors. Vbeta (60) and Jbeta (13) primers were used in the PCR. Some clones are missing from TCRdb's copy, which holds only in-frame ones; the method was immunoSEQ multiplex PCR. The sample carries 95,000 to 100,000 clones, 75% to 90% recorded once. Source material: PBMCs. These receptor sequences come from a man aged 25 to 45 in good health and CMV-seronegative.

The rearrangement joins TRBV9 to TRBJ2-7; 7 bases map to TRBD2. The CDR3 length is 14 residues. Germline CDR1 and CDR2: SGDLS and YYNGEE. V shed 4 bases, J shed 2 bases, and the junction held 6 bases outside the gene matches. CDR3 protein: CASSPFGTTYEQYF. CDR3 nucleotides: TGTGCCAGCAGCCCATTCGGGACTACCTACGAGCAGTACTTC.

The V and J genes are TRBV7-9 and TRBJ2-3; TRBD2 matches 11 bases. The CDR3 sequence is 17 residues long. Germline CDR1 SEHNR, CDR2 FQNEAQ (reference sequence). J was trimmed by 0 bases and V by 5 bases; bases with no gene match: 7. In nucleotides, the CDR3 is TGTGCCAGCAGCACCAGACTAGCGGGGACTAGCACAGATACGCAGTATTTT. Its translation is CASSTRLAGTSTDTQYF.

The genes are TRBV5-6 and TRBJ2-1, with 14 bases lining up with TRBD2. The germline gives CDR1 SGHDT, CDR2 YYEEEE. This CDR3 region has 14 residues. V was pared by 6 bases and J by 7 bases, with 3 bases of the junction left unmatched. The CDR3 bases are TGTGCCAGCAACGGACTAGCGGGGGGTAATGAGCAGTTCTTC. Protein product: CASNGLAGGNEQFF.

To note about this clone: This CDR3 fails to terminate in the conserved phenylalanine or tryptophan, so it likely reflects a read error. The J gene is TRBJ1-1, the V gene TRBV6-1; D perhaps matches TRBD1 (5 bases). The V and J ends lost 4 bases and 5 bases respectively, with 14 bases between them. The CDR3 extends over 14 amino acids. Per the germline V gene, CDR1 is MNHNS and CDR2 is SASEGT. Here the CDR3 DNA reads TGTGCCAGCAGTGTACACACAAAGGGGACTGAAGCTTTCCTT. This sequence encodes CASSVHTKGTEAFL.

The rearrangement joins TRBV9 to TRBJ1-6; D unclear. Per the germline V gene, CDR1 is SGDLS and CDR2 is YYNGEE. The CDR3 contains 12 residues. V gave up 4 bases and J gave up 7 bases, with 6 bases separating them. For the CDR3, the DNA is TGTGCCAGCAGCCGGGAGAATTCACCCCTCCACTTT. Its translation: CASSRENSPLHF.

The rearrangement links TRBV6-1 to TRBJ1-2; 9 bases fit TRBD1. V gave up 7 bases and J gave up 7 bases; unmatched junction bases: 10. The CDR3 is 14 amino acids. Germline-derived CDR1 and CDR2 are MNHNS and SASEGT. CDR3 in DNA: TGTGCCAGCATACCAACAGGGGGCGCTTTTGGCTACACCTTC. It yields the protein CASIPTGGAFGYTF.

The chain recombines TRBV5-1 with TRBJ2-3, with TRBD2 matching over 13 bases. The length of the CDR3 is 16 residues. J was trimmed by 9 bases and V by 3 bases; bases with no gene match: 10. Germline-derived CDR1 and CDR2 are SGHRS and YFSETQ. The CDR3 here is CASSSGLAGDRDTQYF. The CDR3, as DNA: TGCGCCAGCAGCTCCGGACTAGCGGGAGACCGGGACACGCAGTATTTT.

This rearrangement joins TRBV28 to TRBJ2-6; TRBD1 might be the D (7 bases). Germline assignment: CDR1 MDHEN and CDR2 SYDVKM. The CDR3 is made up of 15 amino acids. Trimming removed 5 bases at V and 1 base at J, with 9 bases between. This CDR3 is CASSPGGSGANVLTF. The CDR3 region has the DNA TGTGCCAGCAGTCCAGGGGGGTCTGGGGCCAACGTCCTGACTTTC.

The rearrangement uses TRBV7-8 and TRBJ1-2, with 9 bases fitting TRBD1. CDR1 is SGHVS, CDR2 FQNEAQ, per germline. V shed 4 bases, J shed 6 bases, and the junction held 12 bases outside the gene matches. This CDR3 region has 16 residues. The CDR3 loop is CASSSTVGTGTHGYTF. The CDR3 DNA reads as TGTGCCAGCAGCTCAACGGTGGGGACAGGGACCCATGGCTACACCTTC.